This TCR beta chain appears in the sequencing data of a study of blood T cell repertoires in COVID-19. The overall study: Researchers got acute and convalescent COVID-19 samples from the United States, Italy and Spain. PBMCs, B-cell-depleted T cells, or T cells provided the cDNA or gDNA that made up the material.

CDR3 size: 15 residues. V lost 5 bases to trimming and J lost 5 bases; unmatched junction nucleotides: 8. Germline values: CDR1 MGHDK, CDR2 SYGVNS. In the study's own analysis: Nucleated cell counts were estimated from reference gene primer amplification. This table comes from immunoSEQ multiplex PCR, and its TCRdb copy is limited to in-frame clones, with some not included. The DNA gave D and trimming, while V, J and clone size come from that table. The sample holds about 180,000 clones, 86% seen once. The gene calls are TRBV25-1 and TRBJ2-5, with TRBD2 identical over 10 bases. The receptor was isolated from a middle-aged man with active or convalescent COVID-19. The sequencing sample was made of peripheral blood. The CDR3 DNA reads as TGTGCCAGCAGTCCGGCCAGCGGGGGGGCGGAGACCCAGTACTTC. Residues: CASSPASGGAETQYF.